These T cell receptor beta chains were read from a single sample in a study of Ad26.COV2.S vaccination and SARS-CoV-2 variants. Clones were sequenced by immunoSEQ multiplex PCR, and TCRdb holds only the in-frame ones, with some missing. This sample carries some 640,000 clones, roughly 90% of them seen once, and the ten largest clones take roughly 1.5%. The sample here was peripheral blood, taken in a trial of Ad26.COV2.S vaccine versus placebo. These receptors were taken from a person aged 18-60 years who received the Ad26.COV2.S COVID-19 vaccine or a placebo. Both conserved end residues are part of each CDR3. Fields, in order: J gene, D gene, clone size, V gene, CDR3 DNA, CDR3 protein. A D gene is named only where the DNA matches it firmly. Expanded clones are given a class, and other clones once, few, many or no size at all.

TRBJ2-6,.,.,TRBV27,TGTGCCAGCAGTGAAGTAACTGGGGCCAACGTCCTGACTTTC,CASSEVTGANVLTF
TRBJ2-3,.,.,TRBV7-2,TGTGCCAGCAGCCCCCCGCGGGCAACAGATACGCAGTATTTT,CASSPPRATDTQYF
TRBJ2-4,.,.,TRBV12-1,TGTGCCAGCAGCTTTGACGGACTAGCGGGAGCGGCCAAAAACATTCAGTACTTC,CASSFDGLAGAAKNIQYF
TRBJ2-1,.,.,TRBV7-9,TGTGCCAGCAGCTTAGCCACGAGCTCCTACAATGAGCAGTTCTTC,CASSLATSSYNEQFF
TRBJ2-7,TRBD1,.,TRBV5-5,TGTGCCAGCAGGTCTCCGGGACAGGGAACCTACGAGCAGTACTTC,CASRSPGQGTYEQYF
TRBJ1-5,.,.,TRBV3-1/TRBV3-2,TGTGCCAGCAGCCAAGGAGCCCCGGGGGGCCAGCCCCAGCATTTT,CASSQGAPGGQPQHF
TRBJ2-2,.,.,TRBV13,TGTGCCAGCAGCCCCGGGACTTACACCGGGGAGCTGTTTTTT,CASSPGTYTGELFF
TRBJ2-1,.,.,TRBV15,TGTGCCACCAGCAGAGACCTAGCTGGAAGGTATGAGCAGTTCTTC,CATSRDLAGRYEQFF
TRBJ1-1,.,.,TRBV5-6,TGTGCCAGCAGCTTGGGTGGGGAGAAAGCTTTCTTT,CASSLGGEKAFF
TRBJ1-4,.,.,TRBV18,TGTGCCAGCTCCCGCTCGGAAGACATAGGAAAACTGTTTTTT,CASSRSEDIGKLFF
TRBJ2-1,TRBD2,.,TRBV29-1,TGCAGCGTTGATAGGACTAGCGGGACCGGTGAGCAGTTCTTC,CSVDRTSGTGEQFF
TRBJ2-1,.,.,TRBV18,TGTGCCAGCTCACCTATGGGTGGGAGCTCCTACAATGAGCAGTTCTTC,CASSPMGGSSYNEQFF
TRBJ2-5,.,.,TRBV11-3,TGTGCCAGCAGCGCCCTAACCCAGTACTTC,CASSALTQYF
TRBJ1-6,TRBD1,.,TRBV27,TGTGCCAGCATGACCTTCAACAGGGGAGGTAATTCACCCCTCCACTTT,CASMTFNRGGNSPLHF
TRBJ2-5,.,.,TRBV30,TGTGCCTGGAGTGTACTCGGGGAGACCCAGTACTTC,CAWSVLGETQYF
TRBJ2-7,TRBD2,.,TRBV6-6,TGTGCCAGCAGTTACTCGACTAGCGGGATCGGCTACGAGCAGTACTTC,CASSYSTSGIGYEQYF
TRBJ2-7,.,.,TRBV7-2,TGTGCCAGCAGCTCTGAGACCGGGACTCGAGTGTTCGAGCAGTACTTC,CASSSETGTRVFEQYF
TRBJ1-1,.,.,TRBV2,TGTGCCAGCGGCCGTCGGGACACTGAAGCTTTCTTT,CASGRRDTEAFF
TRBJ2-3,.,.,TRBV6-5,TGTGCCAGCAGTTACAGGTCCGCCCCCACAGATACGCAGTATTTT,CASSYRSAPTDTQYF
TRBJ2-7,.,once,TRBV4-1,TGCGCCAGCAGCCCTGGTTGGCTTTACCCCTACGAGCAGTACTTC,CASSPGWLYPYEQYF
TRBJ1-6,.,once,TRBV7-8,TGTGCCAGCAGCATAAATGTGGGTTACAGGAACTCACCCCTCCACTTT,CASSINVGYRNSPLHF
TRBJ2-1,.,.,TRBV5-1,TGCGCCAGCAGCGTCCTCGGGGACTCCTACAATGAGCAGTTCTTC,CASSVLGDSYNEQFF
TRBJ2-2,.,.,TRBV27,TGTGCCAGCAGTTTCCGTGTTGTTGGCGGGGAGCTGTTTTTT,CASSFRVVGGELFF